This T cell receptor beta chain was identified during a study of T cell responses to AZD1222 COVID-19 vaccine. The study's findings and limits: Spike-spanning, vaccine-associated CD4 TCRs were dominant at 160-218 and 743-854.

Per the germline V gene, CDR1 is SGHRS and CDR2 is YFSETQ. This CDR3 is 15 amino acids long. The junction had 6 bases not matched to a gene; V was cut back by 4 bases and J by 4 bases. About this clone itself: Its antigen is not identified.

Using immunoSEQ multiplex PCR, the repertoire was profiled, and TCRdb retains in-frame clones only, with some absent. The sample comprises more than 250,000 clones, over 90% of which are singletons, and 0.55% rests with the top ten. The sequence was collected from an adult in good health. The source was peripheral blood, collected on day 0 of AZD1222 vaccination. The genes are TRBV5-1 and TRBJ1-4; 8 bases agree with TRBD1. In DNA, the CDR3 is TGCGCCAGCAGCCGGGGGGGACAGGTTAATGAAAAACTGTTTTTT. Protein product: CASSRGGQVNEKLFF. Full variable domain (remainder filled in from reference TRBV5-1 and TRBJ1-4): KAGVTQTPRYLIKTRGQQVTLSCSPISGHRSVSWYQQTPGQGLQFLFEYFSETQRNKGNFPGRFSGRQFSNSRSEMNVSTLELGDSALYLCASSRGGQVNEKLFFGSGTQLSVL.